The 8 T cell receptor beta chains below come from one sample, sequenced in a study of blood T cell repertoires in COVID-19. Method: immunoSEQ multiplex PCR; TCRdb's copy keeps in-frame clones and lacks some. Of 250,000 to 300,000 clones listed, 65% to 90% are singletons. The sample taken for sequencing was peripheral blood. Source of these receptors: a woman aged 55-69 years with active or convalescent COVID-19.

The chain employs TRBV7-9 and TRBJ1-3, with 7 bases aligning to TRBD1. Germline CDR1 and CDR2: SEHNR and FQNEAQ (reference sequence). J gave up 0 bases and V 4 bases, and 9 bases lay outside the gene matches. This CDR3 has 17 amino acids. CDR3 nucleotides: TGTGCCAGCAGCTCCCGGAAGCAGGGGGGCTCTGGAAACACCATATATTTT. It specifies CASSSRKQGGSGNTIYF.

Only one count was recorded for this clone. The chain carries TRBV10-3 and TRBJ1-6, with TRBD1 identical over 8 bases. Trimming removed 4 bases from V and 5 bases from J; junction bases left unmatched: 1. This CDR3 has 14 residues. Germline V gene lookup returns CDR1 ENHRY and CDR2 SYGVKD. The CDR3 sequence is CAISVTGDNSPLHF. The CDR3 nucleotides read TGTGCCATCAGTGTGACAGGGGATAATTCACCCCTCCACTTT.

This chain links TRBV20-1 with TRBJ2-3, with 8 positions matching TRBD2. Germline loops: CDR1 DFQATT, CDR2 SNEGSKA (reference sequence). This CDR3 is built from 16 residues. V shed 3 bases and J 2 bases; nucleotides not matched to a gene: 10. The CDR3 DNA follows: TGCAGTGCTAGTTCCCCAGTAGCGGGGTCCACAGATACGCAGTATTTT. Translated, it gives CSASSPVAGSTDTQYF.

This rearrangement joins TRBV25-1 to TRBJ1-2; tentative D call: TRBD1 (6 bases). CDR3 length: 13 amino acids. V shed 4 bases and J shed 4 bases, with 10 bases lying between them. Germline CDR1 and CDR2: MGHDK and SYGVNS. CDR3 amino acids: CASSAGTFYGYTF. In DNA, the CDR3 is TGTGCCAGCAGTGCTGGGACATTCTATGGCTACACCTTC.

The rearrangement joins TRBV29-1 to TRBJ2-1; tentative D call: TRBD1 (6 bases). V was clipped by 2 bases and J by 8 bases, with 10 bases between them. The CDR3 spans 12 residues. Germline V gene sequence: CDR1 SQVTM, CDR2 ANQGSEA. The DNA for the CDR3 is TGCAGCGTTGAACCCTGGACAGATGAGCAGTTCTTC. Translating gives CSVEPWTDEQFF.

The V gene is TRBV7-3, the J gene TRBJ1-1; D might be TRBD1 (5 bases). Germline CDR1 reads SGHTA; CDR2 reads FQGTGA. There are 14 residues in the CDR3. V lost 2 bases and J lost 2, with 9 bases in between. The CDR3 DNA reads as TGTGCCAGCAGCTTATGGGGCGGAAACACTGAAGCTTTCTTT. Protein product: CASSLWGGNTEAFF.

V is TRBV7-6 and J is TRBJ1-6; tentatively, D is TRBD1 (5 bases). Trimming shortened V by 2 bases and J by 7 bases, and 12 bases separated the two germline ends. Germline loops: CDR1 SGHVS, CDR2 FNYEAQ. The CDR3 has 15 amino acids. CDR3 DNA: TGTGCCAGCAGCTTAACCAGGACACACAATTCACCCCTCCACTTT. The encoded protein is CASSLTRTHNSPLHF.

The V gene is TRBV6-5, the J gene TRBJ2-7, with 9 bases that match TRBD1. The germline V gene has CDR1 MNHEY and CDR2 SVGAGI. V shed 6 bases, J shed 2 bases, and the junction held 5 bases outside the gene matches. The CDR3 runs 14 residues. DNA for the CDR3: TGTGCCAGCAGCCTACAGGGGGCCCCCTACGAGCAGTACTTC. Translated, it gives CASSLQGAPYEQYF.